These 18 T cell receptor beta chains were all obtained from the same sample, sequenced in a study of PD-1 blockade in mismatch repair-deficient tumors. Produced via immunoSEQ multiplex PCR; TCRdb's table is partial and in-frame only. Of 90,000 to 120,000 clones listed, about four fifths were seen once; the top ten hold approximately 6.7%. This specimen was peripheral blood, taken around 8 months after starting pembrolizumab. These receptors originate from an adult with mismatch repair-deficient cancer.

The chain uses TRBV9 and TRBJ2-4, with 13 bases that match TRBD2. CDR1 is SGDLS and CDR2 is YYNGEE in the germline V gene. The CDR3 runs to 17 residues. With V trimmed by 2 bases and J by 3 bases, 5 bases remained unmatched. In nucleotides, the CDR3 is TGTGCCAGCAGCGTCGGACTAGCGGGAGCGGGCAAAAACATTCAGTACTTC. This gives the protein CASSVGLAGAGKNIQYF.

The chain recombines TRBV28 with TRBJ1-2, with D unclear. V lost 7 bases and J lost 1, with 13 bases in between. The germline CDR1 and CDR2 sequences are MDHEN and SYDVKM. The CDR3 loop spans 14 amino acids. DNA of the CDR3: TGTGCCAGCACCAGCAGCGGTTTTAACTATGGCTACACCTTC. Residues: CASTSSGFNYGYTF.

The rearrangement joins TRBV19 to TRBJ2-2; the match to TRBD1 covers 7 bases. Germline V gives CDR1 LNHDA, CDR2 SQIVND (reference sequence). The CDR3 is 18 amino acids. The V segment lost 5 bases and the J segment 1 base; nucleotides outside the gene matches: 13. The CDR3, as DNA: TGTGCCAGTAGTCTCCTATACCGGGACAGAGAGAACACCGGGGAGCTGTTTTTT. The encoded protein is CASSLLYRDRENTGELFF. Filled out from reference TRBV19 and TRBJ2-2, the complete variable domain reads DGGITQSPKYLFRKEGQNVTLSCEQNLNHDAMYWYRQDPGQGLRLIYYSQIVNDFQKGDIAEGYSVSREKKESFPLTVTSAQKNPTAFYLCASSLLYRDRENTGELFFGEGSRLTVL.

The chain is built from TRBV9 and TRBJ2-7; 8 nucleotides line up with TRBD2. Per the germline V gene, CDR1 is SGDLS and CDR2 is YYNGEE. V shed 2 bases and J 1 base; nucleotides not matched to a gene: 2. CDR3 length equals 14 residues. The CDR3 spells CASSVGGESYEQYF. The DNA for the CDR3 is TGTGCCAGCAGCGTCGGGGGGGAGTCCTACGAGCAGTACTTC.

This chain joins TRBV28 and TRBJ2-1, with TRBD2 matching over 14 bases. The CDR3 is made up of 20 amino acids. Germline lookup yields CDR1 MDHEN and CDR2 SYDVKM. The V and J ends lost 5 bases and 6 bases, in that order; junction bases with no gene match: 18. CDR3 protein: CASSPVAGTSGSWLRNEQFF. CDR3 coding DNA: TGTGCCAGCAGTCCAGTGGCCGGGACTAGCGGGAGTTGGCTTCGCAATGAGCAGTTCTTC.

The chain recombines TRBV10-3 with TRBJ1-5, with D unresolved. Germline CDR1 ENHRY, CDR2 SYGVKD. This CDR3 comprises 16 residues. V lost 4 bases and J 1 base, leaving 14 bases between the germline ends. CDR3 sequence (DNA): TGTGCCATCAGTGCCCAGACCGCGGACAGCAATCAGCCCCAGCATTTT. This codes for CAISAQTADSNQPQHF.

V usage is TRBV10-2 and J usage is TRBJ2-2; D is possibly TRBD1 (6 bases). Looked up from germline, CDR1 is WSHSY and CDR2 is SAAADI. The V gene lost 2 bases and the J gene lost 2 bases, with 9 bases spanning the gap. This CDR3 contains 15 residues. CDR3 in amino acids: CASSETGYNTGELFF. For the CDR3, the DNA is TGCGCCAGCAGTGAGACAGGGTACAACACCGGGGAGCTGTTTTTT.

The chain couples TRBV25-1 to TRBJ2-7; 9 bases map to TRBD1. The CDR3 has 13 residues. V lost 4 bases, J lost 2 bases, and 0 bases stayed unmatched. Germline V gene data show CDR1 as MGHDK and CDR2 as SYGVNS. Here the CDR3 reads CASSGQGAYEQYF. The CDR3, as DNA: TGTGCCAGCAGTGGACAGGGGGCCTACGAGCAGTACTTC.

This clone was observed a handful of times. V gene TRBV7-9 combines with J gene TRBJ1-1, with D possibly being TRBD1 (5 bases). V was trimmed by 1 base and J by 10 bases, leaving 10 bases between them. The CDR3 covers 12 residues. Germline V gene sequence: CDR1 SEHNR, CDR2 FQNEAQ (reference sequence). This chain's CDR3 is CASSLDQGTAFF. The DNA of the CDR3 is TGTGCCAGCAGCTTAGATCAGGGTACAGCTTTCTTT.

The chain carries TRBV18 and TRBJ1-1; 7 positions match TRBD1. The CDR3 contains 14 residues. Germline CDR1 is KGHSH and CDR2 is LQKENI. Trimming at V came to 5 bases and at J to 6 bases, leaving 9 bases not matched to a gene. The chain's CDR3 is CASSGQVSVPEAFF. The CDR3 region has the DNA TGTGCCAGCTCAGGACAGGTGTCCGTCCCTGAAGCTTTCTTT.

V gene TRBV7-3 combines with J gene TRBJ2-2, with TRBD1 as a possible D gene (6 bases). Germline CDR1 reads SGHTA; CDR2 reads FQGTGA. Trimming left V 2 bases short and J 6 bases short, with 7 bases between. The CDR3 has 13 residues. CDR3 DNA sequence: TGTGCCAGCAGCTTAGGGACACCCGGGGAGCTGTTTTTT. It codes for CASSLGTPGELFF.

The chain uses TRBV7-6 and TRBJ1-3; no clear D. The CDR3 consists of 15 residues. Germline lookup yields CDR1 SGHVS and CDR2 FNYEAQ. Trimming pared 1 base from V and 4 bases from J, leaving 11 bases between. For the CDR3, the DNA is TGTGCCAGCAGCTTAGTGGCAGGATTCGGAAACACCATATATTTT. It specifies CASSLVAGFGNTIYF.

The J gene is TRBJ1-1, the V gene TRBV10-1; D ambiguous. Trimming shortened V by 0 bases and J by 1 base, and 9 bases separated the two germline ends. Germline-derived CDR1 and CDR2 are WNHNN and SYGVQD (reference sequence). This CDR3 is built from 15 residues. CDR3 loop: CASSESSRSNTEAFF. The CDR3 DNA reads TGCGCCAGCAGTGAGTCGAGTCGATCGAACACTGAAGCTTTCTTT.

The gene calls are TRBV30 and TRBJ1-3, with a possible D match to TRBD1 (6 bases). The germline V gene encodes CDR1 GTSNPN and CDR2 SVGIG (reference sequence). CDR3 length: 15 amino acids. The V end lost 5 bases, the J end lost 1 base, and 15 bases lay between the germline ends. The CDR3 spells CAWSGTLRSGNTIYF. In DNA form, the CDR3 reads TGTGCCTGGTCCGGGACACTCCGTTCTGGAAACACCATATATTTT.

The DNA for the CDR3 is TGTGCCAGTAGTATAGATCAAGGGCCTTCCTACAATGAGCAGTTCTTC. It encodes CASSIDQGPSYNEQFF. The rearrangement uses TRBV19 and TRBJ2-1; no clear D. The CDR3 runs to 16 residues. Per the germline V gene, CDR1 is LNHDA and CDR2 is SQIVND (reference sequence). The V and J ends lost 0 bases and 1 base respectively, with 10 bases between them.

The chain couples TRBV6-6 to TRBJ1-1; perhaps TRBD1 as D (6 bases). The CDR3 runs 13 residues. Between the trimmed V and J ends, which lost 10 bases and 0 bases, there was a span of 12 bases. Germline assignment: CDR1 MNHNY and CDR2 SVGAGI (reference sequence). CDR3 coding DNA: TGTGCCACGCAGGGGTCTATGAACACTGAAGCTTTCTTT. It codes for CATQGSMNTEAFF.

The V call is TRBV4-1, the J call TRBJ2-7; tentative D call: TRBD1 (6 bases). CDR1 and CDR2 from the germline V gene are MGHRA and YSYEKL. V shed 1 base and J shed 0 bases, with 19 bases lying between them. The CDR3 consists of 18 residues. The CDR3 loop reads CASSQGPAGTHTSYEQYF. The DNA of the CDR3 is TGCGCCAGCAGCCAAGGACCTGCCGGGACACATACCTCCTACGAGCAGTACTTC.

V gene TRBV25-1 combines with J gene TRBJ2-2; D may match TRBD1 or TRBD2 (5 bases each). The CDR3 consists of 15 residues. Germline values: CDR1 MGHDK, CDR2 SYGVNS. The V and J ends lost 5 bases and 12 bases respectively, with 22 bases between them. CDR3 loop: CASSPPPLGVRKLFF. CDR3 DNA sequence: TGTGCCAGCAGTCCCCCTCCCTTGGGGGTGAGGAAGCTGTTTTTT.